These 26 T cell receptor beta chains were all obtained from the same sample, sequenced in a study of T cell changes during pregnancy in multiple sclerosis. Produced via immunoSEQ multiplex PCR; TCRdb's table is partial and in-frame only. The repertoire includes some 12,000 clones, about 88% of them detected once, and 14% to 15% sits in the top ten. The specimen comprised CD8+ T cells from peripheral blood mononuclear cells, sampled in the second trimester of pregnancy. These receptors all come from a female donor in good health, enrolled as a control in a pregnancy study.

As DNA, the CDR3 is TGTGCCAGCGGAAAAAGGGACGGACTAAGAGCCTACGAGCAGTACTTC. Its protein is CASGKRDGLRAYEQYF. The chain couples TRBV27 to TRBJ2-7, with D perhaps matching TRBD2 (6 bases). V was pared by 8 bases and J by 2 bases, with 22 bases between. This CDR3 comprises 16 residues. Germline V lookup: CDR1 MNHEY, CDR2 SMNVEV (reference sequence).

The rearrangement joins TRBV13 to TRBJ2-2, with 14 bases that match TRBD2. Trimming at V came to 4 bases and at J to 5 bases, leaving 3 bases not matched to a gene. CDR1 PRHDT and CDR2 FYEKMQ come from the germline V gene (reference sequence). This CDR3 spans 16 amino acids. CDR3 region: CASSYGLAGGTGELFF. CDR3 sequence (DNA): TGTGCCAGCAGCTACGGACTAGCGGGAGGAACCGGGGAGCTGTTTTTT.

CDR3 protein: CASSTDRETYNSPLHF. The CDR3 nucleotides are TGCGCCAGCAGTACCGACAGGGAAACCTATAATTCACCCCTCCACTTT. The chain recombines TRBV4-1 with TRBJ1-6; TRBD1 matches 7 bases. The CDR3 loop spans 16 amino acids. With 6 bases clipped from V and 2 bases from J, the junction kept 7 bases outside the gene matches. CDR1 and CDR2 (germline): MGHRA, YSYEKL.

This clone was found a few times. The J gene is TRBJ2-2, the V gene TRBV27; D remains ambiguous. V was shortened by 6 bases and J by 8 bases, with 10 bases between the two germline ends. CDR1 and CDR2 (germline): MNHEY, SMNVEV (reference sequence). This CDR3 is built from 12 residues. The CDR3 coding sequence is TGTGCCAGCAGCCCCACTCCAGGGGAGCTGTTTTTT. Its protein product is CASSPTPGELFF.

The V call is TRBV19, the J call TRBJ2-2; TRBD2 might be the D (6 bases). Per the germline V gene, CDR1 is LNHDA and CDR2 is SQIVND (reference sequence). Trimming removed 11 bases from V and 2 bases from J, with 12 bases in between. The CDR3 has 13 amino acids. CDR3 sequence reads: CALTSLNTGELFF. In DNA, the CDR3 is TGTGCCCTAACTAGCCTAAACACCGGGGAGCTGTTTTTT.

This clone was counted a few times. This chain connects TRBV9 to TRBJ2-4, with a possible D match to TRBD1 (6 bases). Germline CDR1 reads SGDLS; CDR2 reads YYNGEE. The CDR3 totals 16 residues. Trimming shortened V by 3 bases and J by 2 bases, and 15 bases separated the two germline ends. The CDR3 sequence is CASSAASTGSKNIQYF. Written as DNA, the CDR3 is TGTGCCAGCAGCGCGGCATCCACAGGGTCCAAAAACATTCAGTACTTC.

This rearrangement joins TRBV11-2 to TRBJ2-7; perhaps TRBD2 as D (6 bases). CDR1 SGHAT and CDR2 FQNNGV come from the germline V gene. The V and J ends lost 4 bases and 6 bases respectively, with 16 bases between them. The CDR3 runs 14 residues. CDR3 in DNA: TGTGCCAGCAGCTCGAATGTGGGGGGTCGCGAGCAGTACTTC. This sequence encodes CASSSNVGGREQYF.

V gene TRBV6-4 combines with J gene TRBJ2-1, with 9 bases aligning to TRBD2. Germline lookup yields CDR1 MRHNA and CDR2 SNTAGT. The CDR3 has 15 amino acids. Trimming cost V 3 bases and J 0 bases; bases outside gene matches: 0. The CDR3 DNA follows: TGTGCCAGCAGTGAGCGGGGGGGCTCCTACAATGAGCAGTTCTTC. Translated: CASSERGGSYNEQFF.

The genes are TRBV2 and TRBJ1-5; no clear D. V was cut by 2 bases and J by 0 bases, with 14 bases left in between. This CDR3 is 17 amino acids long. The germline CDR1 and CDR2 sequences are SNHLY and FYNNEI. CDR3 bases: TGTGCCAGCAGTGAAATGCCCGTAACTTATAGCAATCAGCCCCAGCATTTT. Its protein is CASSEMPVTYSNQPQHF.

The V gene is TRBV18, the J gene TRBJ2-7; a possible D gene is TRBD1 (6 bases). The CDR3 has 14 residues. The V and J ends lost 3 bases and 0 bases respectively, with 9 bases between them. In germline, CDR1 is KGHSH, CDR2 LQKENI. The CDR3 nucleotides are TGTGCCAGCTCACCCAGGACAGACTCCTACGAGCAGTACTTC. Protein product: CASSPRTDSYEQYF. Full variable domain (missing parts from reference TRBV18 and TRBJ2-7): NAGVMQNPRHLVRRRGQEARLRCSPMKGHSHVYWYRQLPEEGLKFMVYLQKENIIDESGMPKERFSAEFPKEGPSILRIQQVVRGDSAAYFCASSPRTDSYEQYFGPGTRLTVT.

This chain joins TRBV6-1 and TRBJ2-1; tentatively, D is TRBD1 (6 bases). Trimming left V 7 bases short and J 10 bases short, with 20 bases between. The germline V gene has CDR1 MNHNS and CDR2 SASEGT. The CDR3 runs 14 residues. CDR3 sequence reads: CASTNPGVYYEQFF. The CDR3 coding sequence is TGTGCCAGCACTAACCCAGGGGTCTATTACGAGCAGTTCTTC.

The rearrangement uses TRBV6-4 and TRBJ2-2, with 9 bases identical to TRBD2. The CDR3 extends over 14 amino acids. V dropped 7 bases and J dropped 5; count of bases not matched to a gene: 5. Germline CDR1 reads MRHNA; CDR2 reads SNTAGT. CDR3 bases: TGTGCCAGCAAAAGACTAGCGGAGACCGGGGAGCTGTTTTTT. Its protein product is CASKRLAETGELFF.

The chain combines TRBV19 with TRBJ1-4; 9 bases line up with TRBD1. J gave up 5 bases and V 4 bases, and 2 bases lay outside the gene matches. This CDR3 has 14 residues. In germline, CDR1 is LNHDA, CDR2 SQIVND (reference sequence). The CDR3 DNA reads TGTGCCAGTAGTACGGGGACAGGGAATGAAAAACTGTTTTTT. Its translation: CASSTGTGNEKLFF.

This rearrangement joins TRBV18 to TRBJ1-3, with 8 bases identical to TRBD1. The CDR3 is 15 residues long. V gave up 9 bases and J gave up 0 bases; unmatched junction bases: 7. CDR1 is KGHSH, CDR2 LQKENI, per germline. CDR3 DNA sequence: TGTGCCAGTTCCCAACAGGGGGTCTCTGGAAACACCATATATTTT. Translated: CASSQQGVSGNTIYF.

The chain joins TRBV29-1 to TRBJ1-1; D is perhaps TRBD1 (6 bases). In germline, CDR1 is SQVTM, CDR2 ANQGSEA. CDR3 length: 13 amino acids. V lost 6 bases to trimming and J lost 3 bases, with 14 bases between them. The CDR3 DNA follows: TGCAGCGTCCCAAAGGGGGTTTACACTGAAGCTTTCTTT. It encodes CSVPKGVYTEAFF.

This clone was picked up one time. In DNA, the CDR3 is TGTGCCAGCAGCGCTACTAGCGGCGACGGGGATACGCAGTATTTT. This codes for CASSATSGDGDTQYF. The chain uses TRBV7-2 and TRBJ2-3; 8 bases line up with TRBD2. The CDR3 covers 15 residues. V was clipped by 5 bases and J by 6 bases; unmatched bases: 10. CDR1 and CDR2 (germline): SGHTA, FQGNSA.

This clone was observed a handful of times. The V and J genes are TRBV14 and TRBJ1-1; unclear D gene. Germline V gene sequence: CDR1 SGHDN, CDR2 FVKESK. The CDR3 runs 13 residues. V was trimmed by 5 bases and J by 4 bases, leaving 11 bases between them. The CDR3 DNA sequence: TGTGCCAGCAGCATCTCATCGGGCACTGAAGCTTTCTTT. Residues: CASSISSGTEAFF.

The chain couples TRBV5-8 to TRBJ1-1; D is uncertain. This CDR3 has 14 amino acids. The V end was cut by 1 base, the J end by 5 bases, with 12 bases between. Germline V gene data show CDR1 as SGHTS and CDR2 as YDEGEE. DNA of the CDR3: TGTGCCAGCAGCTTGTCCGGGGTTAGTACTGAAGCTTTCTTT. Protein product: CASSLSGVSTEAFF.

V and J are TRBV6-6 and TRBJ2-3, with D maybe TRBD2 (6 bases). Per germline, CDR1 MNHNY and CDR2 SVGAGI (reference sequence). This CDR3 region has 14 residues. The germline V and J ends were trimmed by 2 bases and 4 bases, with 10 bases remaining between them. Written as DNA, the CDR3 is TGTGCCAGCAGTTACATGGAGGGACCAGATACGCAGTATTTT. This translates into CASSYMEGPDTQYF.

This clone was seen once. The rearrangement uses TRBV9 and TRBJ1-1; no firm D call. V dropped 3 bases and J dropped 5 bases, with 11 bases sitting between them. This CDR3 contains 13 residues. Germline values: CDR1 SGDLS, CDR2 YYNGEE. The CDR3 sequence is CASSGGGRTEAFF. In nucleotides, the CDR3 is TGTGCCAGCAGCGGGGGAGGGCGGACTGAAGCTTTCTTT.

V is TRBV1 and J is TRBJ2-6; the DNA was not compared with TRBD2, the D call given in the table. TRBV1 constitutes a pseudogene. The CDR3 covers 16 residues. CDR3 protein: CTSRRCAQSRANVLTF. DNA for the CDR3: TGCACCAGCAGGAGGTGTGCACAAAGTCGGGCCAACGTCCTGACTTTC.

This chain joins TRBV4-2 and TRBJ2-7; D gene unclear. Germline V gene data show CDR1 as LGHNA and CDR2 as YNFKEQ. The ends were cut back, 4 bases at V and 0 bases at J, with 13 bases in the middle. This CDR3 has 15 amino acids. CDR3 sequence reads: CASSLKRSFSYEQYF. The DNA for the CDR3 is TGTGCCAGCAGCCTTAAACGGAGTTTCTCCTACGAGCAGTACTTC.

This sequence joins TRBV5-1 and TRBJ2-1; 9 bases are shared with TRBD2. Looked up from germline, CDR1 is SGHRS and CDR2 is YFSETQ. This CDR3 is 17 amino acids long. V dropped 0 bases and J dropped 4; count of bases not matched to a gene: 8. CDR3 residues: CASSLEAGGPIYNEQFF. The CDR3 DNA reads TGCGCCAGCAGCTTGGAGGCGGGAGGGCCGATATACAATGAGCAGTTCTTC.

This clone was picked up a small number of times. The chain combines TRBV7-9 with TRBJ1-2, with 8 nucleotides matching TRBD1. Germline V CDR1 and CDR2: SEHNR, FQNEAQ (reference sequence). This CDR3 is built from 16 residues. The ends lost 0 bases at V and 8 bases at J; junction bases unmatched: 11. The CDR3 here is CASSLAYKDRDDGYTF. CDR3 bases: TGTGCCAGCAGCTTAGCCTATAAGGACAGGGACGACGGCTACACCTTC.

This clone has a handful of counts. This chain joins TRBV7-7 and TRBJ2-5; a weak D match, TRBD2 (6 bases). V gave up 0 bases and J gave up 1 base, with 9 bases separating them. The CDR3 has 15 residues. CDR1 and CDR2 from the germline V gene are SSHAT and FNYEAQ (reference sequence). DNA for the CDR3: TGTGCCAGCAGCTTAGCGGGGGGAATCCAAGAGACCCAGTACTTC. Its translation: CASSLAGGIQETQYF.

The DNA for the CDR3 is TGTGCCAGCAGTCTCGCAGAGAACACTGAAGCTTTCTTT. This encodes CASSLAENTEAFF. The chain joins TRBV27 to TRBJ1-1; unclear D gene. This CDR3 is 13 amino acids long. Germline loops: CDR1 MNHEY, CDR2 SMNVEV (reference sequence). The V gene lost 5 bases and the J gene lost 1 base, with 8 bases spanning the gap.